A single sample is the source of the 15 T cell receptor beta chains below, sequenced in a study of shared clonotypes between healthy human individuals. Method: immunoSEQ multiplex PCR; TCRdb's copy keeps in-frame clones and lacks some. Altogether 450,000 to 500,000 clones are present, 60% to 80% being singletons, with the ten largest covering 12%. Source material: PBMCs. These receptors originate from a woman in her thirties or forties in good health. Some clones in this sample may be carry-over from other donors' samples.

This clone showed up many times. V gene TRBV5-1 combines with J gene TRBJ1-1; D is unclear. The CDR3 length is 12 residues. The germline V and J ends were trimmed by 6 bases and 1 base, with 7 bases remaining between them. Germline lookup yields CDR1 SGHRS and CDR2 YFSETQ. The DNA for the CDR3 is TGCGCCAGCAAAGAGCCGAACACTGAAGCTTTCTTT. Protein product: CASKEPNTEAFF.

The chain has TRBV19 and TRBJ2-7; weak D call: TRBD2 (7 bases). The CDR3 extends over 14 amino acids. The ends were cut back, 3 bases at V and 2 bases at J, with 11 bases in the middle. Germline-derived CDR1 and CDR2 are LNHDA and SQIVND (reference sequence). CDR3 region: CASSMGGAAYEQYF. CDR3 DNA: TGTGCCAGTAGTATGGGGGGGGCAGCCTACGAGCAGTACTTC.

The V call is TRBV29-1, the J call TRBJ1-4; D uncertain. This CDR3 spans 13 amino acids. Germline V gene data show CDR1 as SQVTM and CDR2 as ANQGSEA. V lost 1 base to trimming and J lost 10 bases, with 13 bases between them. The CDR3 coding sequence is TGCAGCGTTGAAGGGTCGGCATCAGGAAAACTGTTTTTT. It is translated as CSVEGSASGKLFF.

The chain employs TRBV30 and TRBJ2-5, with D unresolved. Germline loops: CDR1 GTSNPN, CDR2 SVGIG (reference sequence). This CDR3 has 13 residues. Trimming removed 2 bases at V and 4 bases at J, with 11 bases between. CDR3 protein: CAWSKGLLETQYF. The CDR3 coding sequence is TGTGCCTGGAGTAAGGGATTGTTAGAGACCCAGTACTTC. Looking up the rest from reference TRBV30 and TRBJ2-5 gives the full variable domain: SQTIHQWPATLVQPVGSPLSLECTVEGTSNPNLYWYRQAAGRGLQLLFYSVGIGQISSEVPQNLSASRPQDRQFILSSKKLLLSDSGFYLCAWSKGLLETQYFGPGTRLLVL.

The V gene is TRBV2, the J gene TRBJ2-7; TRBD2 matches at 8 bases. With V trimmed by 8 bases and J by 5 bases, 14 bases remained unmatched. CDR1 is SNHLY and CDR2 is FYNNEI in the germline V gene. The CDR3 is 15 amino acids. This chain's CDR3 is CASLPGTRVGNEQYF. CDR3 bases: TGTGCCAGCCTTCCCGGGACTAGGGTGGGTAACGAGCAGTACTTC.

This chain uses TRBV6-6 with TRBJ2-7; the D is unclear. The V gene's germline CDR1 is MNHNY and CDR2 SVGAGI (reference sequence). The CDR3 consists of 14 residues. Trimming removed 4 bases from V and 0 bases from J, with 10 bases in between. CDR3 sequence: CASSFEPSSYEQYF. The CDR3 DNA reads as TGTGCCAGCAGTTTTGAGCCCAGCTCCTACGAGCAGTACTTC.

The V and J genes are TRBV7-8 and TRBJ2-5; no firm D call. Trimming removed 2 bases from V and 3 bases from J, with 10 bases in between. CDR3 length: 14 amino acids. Germline V gene data show CDR1 as SGHVS and CDR2 as FQNEAQ. The CDR3 DNA sequence: TGTGCCAGCAGCTTAAACACAATAGAAGAGACCCAGTACTTC. This translates into CASSLNTIEETQYF.

The rearrangement uses TRBV7-2 and TRBJ2-3, with 8 bases aligning to TRBD2. The CDR3 length is 16 residues. From germline, CDR1 is SGHTA and CDR2 FQGNSA. V trimming: 2 bases; J trimming: 4 bases; junction bases outside the gene matches: 8. CDR3 protein: CASSLFRGRIADTQYF. The CDR3 coding sequence is TGTGCCAGCAGCTTATTTCGCGGGAGGATCGCAGATACGCAGTATTTT. Looking up the rest from reference TRBV7-2 and TRBJ2-3 gives the full variable domain: GAGVSQSPSNKVTEKGKDVELRCDPISGHTALYWYRQSLGQGLEFLIYFQGNSAPDKSGLPSDRFSAERTGGSVSTLTIQRTQQEDSAVYLCASSLFRGRIADTQYFGPGTRLTVL.

This clone occurred once. This sequence may be a read error, since a much larger clone differs from it by one base. The chain combines TRBV27 with TRBJ2-5; D remains unclear. Trimming cost V 8 bases and J 11 bases, with 18 bases left between them. Per the germline V gene, CDR1 is MNHEY and CDR2 is SMNVEV (reference sequence). The length of the CDR3 is 12 residues. CDR3 DNA: TGTGCCAGCGGGCGCTGCCTTGTTGAGCAGTACTTC. As protein: CASGRCLVEQYF.

The chain uses TRBV7-2 and TRBJ1-5, with D unresolved. The V gene's germline CDR1 is SGHTA and CDR2 FQGNSA. Trimming took off 1 base at V and 5 bases at J, with 15 bases between the two ends. CDR3 length: 16 residues. CDR3 DNA: TGTGCCAGCAGCTTAGGTCCAGACTCTCGGTATCAGCCCCAGCATTTT. It specifies CASSLGPDSRYQPQHF. Supplemented by reference TRBV7-2 and TRBJ1-5, the full variable domain reads GAGVSQSPSNKVTEKGKDVELRCDPISGHTALYWYRQSLGQGLEFLIYFQGNSAPDKSGLPSDRFSAERTGGSVSTLTIQRTQQEDSAVYLCASSLGPDSRYQPQHFGDGTRLSIL.

The V call is TRBV1, the J call TRBJ2-5; the D call TRBD2 from the table was never checked on the DNA. TRBV1 is marked as a pseudogene. This CDR3 is built from 19 residues. The CDR3 loop is CTYRGSGCREGRLRETQYF. As DNA, the CDR3 is TGCACCTACAGGGGCTCGGGGTGCCGGGAGGGCCGGTTGAGGGAGACCCAGTACTTC.

V is TRBV9 and J is TRBJ1-2, with D maybe TRBD1 (6 bases). The CDR3 consists of 14 residues. V was clipped by 0 bases and J by 7 bases, with 13 bases between them. Germline values: CDR1 SGDLS, CDR2 YYNGEE. In DNA form, the CDR3 reads TGTGCCAGCAGCGTAGTAGCAGGGACACCTGGCTACACCTTC. Translating it yields CASSVVAGTPGYTF.

The chain uses TRBV19 and TRBJ2-1; the match to TRBD2 covers 9 bases. The CDR3 has 16 amino acids. J lost 0 bases, V lost 4 bases, and 4 bases had no gene match. CDR1 is LNHDA and CDR2 is SQIVND in the germline V gene (reference sequence). The DNA of the CDR3 is TGTGCCAGTAGTACTATTAGCGGGAGCTCCTACAATGAGCAGTTCTTC. Its protein product is CASSTISGSSYNEQFF.

This sequence joins TRBV11-2 and TRBJ2-7, with 8 nucleotides matching TRBD2. The CDR3 totals 14 residues. CDR1 is SGHAT, CDR2 FQNNGV, per germline. Trimming removed 6 bases from V and 2 bases from J; junction bases left unmatched: 6. CDR3 sequence: CASSRVAGPYEQYF. The CDR3 DNA reads TGTGCCAGCAGTCGCGTAGCGGGACCCTACGAGCAGTACTTC. The variable domain in full, completed from reference TRBV11-2 and TRBJ2-7, reads EAGVAQSPRYKIIEKRQSVAFWCNPISGHATLYWYQQILGQGPKLLIQFQNNGVVDDSQLPKDRFSAERLKGVDSTLKIQPAKLEDSAVYLCASSRVAGPYEQYFGPGTRLTVT.

The chain couples TRBV7-9 to TRBJ2-5, with TRBD2 as a possible D gene (6 bases). The tail of the sequence fits TRBJ2-7 better, so the J call may be wrong. From germline, CDR1 is SEHNR and CDR2 FQNEAQ (reference sequence). The CDR3 runs 15 residues. The CDR3 sequence: CASSATGVGLYEQYF. CDR3 DNA: TGTGCCAGCAGCGCAACGGGAGTCGGTCTCTACGAGCAGTACTTC.